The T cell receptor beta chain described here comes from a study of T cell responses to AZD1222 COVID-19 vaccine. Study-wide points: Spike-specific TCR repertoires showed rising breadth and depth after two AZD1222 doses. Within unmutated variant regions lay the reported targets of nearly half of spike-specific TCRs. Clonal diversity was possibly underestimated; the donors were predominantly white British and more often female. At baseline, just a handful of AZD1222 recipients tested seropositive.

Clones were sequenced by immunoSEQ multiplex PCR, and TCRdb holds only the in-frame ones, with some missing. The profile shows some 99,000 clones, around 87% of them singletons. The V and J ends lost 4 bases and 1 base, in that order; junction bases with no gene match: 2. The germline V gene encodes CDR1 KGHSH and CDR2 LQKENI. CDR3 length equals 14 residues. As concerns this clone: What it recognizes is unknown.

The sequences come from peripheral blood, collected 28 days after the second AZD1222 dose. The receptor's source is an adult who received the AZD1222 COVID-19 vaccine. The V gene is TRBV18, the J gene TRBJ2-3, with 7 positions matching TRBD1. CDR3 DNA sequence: TGTGCCAGCTCACGCGACAGGGGCACAGATACGCAGTATTTT. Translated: CASSRDRGTDTQYF.